These 9 T cell receptor beta chains originate from one sample sequenced in a study of regulatory T cells in long-lasting Graves disease. In building TCR beta libraries, iRepertoire HTBI primers were used together with Arm-PCR of CDR3 regions. Using its own MiXCR run on the multiplex PCR reads, TCRdb lists one record per CDR3 protein. Of about 460,000 distinct CDR3 sequences in the sample, approximately 23% are singletons; the top ten hold 13%. As to time point: persistent/refractory GD, antithyroid drugs over 5 years with positive TRAb. Construction of the TCR library relied on RNA isolated from PBMCs. The sample consisted of peripheral blood mononuclear cells (PBMCs), taken when the disease was refractory, from a patient treated with antithyroid drugs. Receptors originate from a female donor with Graves disease.

In regard to this clonotype: Here the CDR3 omits its conserved ending phenylalanine or tryptophan, so a read error is the likely source. V is TRBV29-1 and J is TRBJ1-2; unclear D gene. From germline, CDR1 is SQVTM and CDR2 ANQGSEA. The CDR3 runs 13 residues. Trimming removed 0 bases from V and 5 bases from J, with 10 bases in between. CDR3 amino acids: CSVEDIREYGYTS. The CDR3 DNA sequence: TGCAGCGTTGAAGATATTCGCGAATATGGCTACACCTCC.

This clonotype was picked up many times. V gene TRBV14 combines with J gene TRBJ2-4; possible D gene TRBD2, 5 bases. The V gene's germline CDR1 is SGHDN and CDR2 FVKESK. This CDR3 contains 14 residues. Deletions cut 4 bases from V and 7 bases from J, with 14 bases between. As DNA, the CDR3 is TGTGCCAGCAGCCCGCGAGGAGGACTGAACATTCAGTACTTC. Protein: CASSPRGGLNIQYF. Using reference TRBV14 and TRBJ2-4 for the parts outside the CDR3, the full variable domain is EAGVTQFPSHSVIEKGQTVTLRCDPISGHDNLYWYRRVMGKEIKFLLHFVKESKQDESGMPNNRFLAERTGGTYSTLKVQPAELEDSGVYFCASSPRGGLNIQYFGAGTRLSVL.

Concerning this clonotype itself: A much larger clone differs from this one at a single base, so this may be a read error. The chain has TRBV28 and TRBJ1-2; 9 positions agree with TRBD1. The CDR3 length is 12 residues. Germline CDR1 reads MDHEN; CDR2 reads SYDVKM. CDR3 DNA: TGTGCCAGCAGGGACAGGGGCCATGGCTACGCCTTC. It yields the protein CASRDRGHGYAF.

This clonotype appeared many times. This rearrangement joins TRBV15 to TRBJ1-5, with D hard to call. The length of the CDR3 is 12 residues. The V gene lost 0 bases and the J gene lost 4 bases, with 1 base spanning the gap. Germline CDR1 is LNHNV and CDR2 is YYDKDF (reference sequence). The DNA of the CDR3 is TGTGCCACCAGCAGAGAAAATCAGCCCCAGCATTTT. Its protein product is CATSRENQPQHF.

This clonotype appeared a few times. The chain links TRBV27 to TRBJ2-7; 7 bases map to TRBD1. V was pared by 4 bases and J by 0 bases, with 9 bases of the junction left unmatched. The CDR3 is 16 amino acids. The germline CDR1 and CDR2 sequences are MNHEY and SMNVEV (reference sequence). CDR3 DNA sequence: TGTGCCAGCAGTTCTATGAGGGACAGAAGCTCCTACGAGCAGTACTTC. Protein product: CASSSMRDRSSYEQYF.

In its sample, this clonotype was seen many times. The chain carries TRBV11-3 and TRBJ1-1; D is undetermined. The CDR3 runs to 14 residues. Germline V gives CDR1 SGHNT, CDR2 YENEEA. Trimming stripped 2 bases from V and 0 bases from J, with 7 bases between. The CDR3 sequence: CASSLTAMNTEAFF. CDR3 in DNA: TGTGCCAGCAGCTTAACAGCCATGAACACTGAAGCTTTCTTT.

The rearrangement uses TRBV18 and TRBJ2-6; D remains unclear. From germline, CDR1 is KGHSH and CDR2 LQKENI. This CDR3 region has 15 residues. V was clipped by 1 base and J by 0 bases, with 4 bases between them. The CDR3, as DNA: TGTGCCAGCTCACCACGCTTCTCTGGGGCCAACGTCCTGACTTTC. Residues: CASSPRFSGANVLTF.

This clonotype was picked up many times. This chain connects TRBV11-2 to TRBJ2-7; D is ambiguous. The CDR3 runs to 13 residues. Deletions cut 5 bases from V and 6 bases from J, with 14 bases between. Per the germline V gene, CDR1 is SGHAT and CDR2 is FQNNGV. The CDR3 DNA reads TGTGCCAGCAGCGTAAGGCCGAGCGCCGAGCAGTACTTC. The encoded protein is CASSVRPSAEQYF.

This clonotype was observed a handful of times. The rearrangement uses TRBV9 and TRBJ2-7; 11 nucleotides match TRBD2. V dropped 3 bases and J dropped 4; count of bases not matched to a gene: 3. The CDR3 is made up of 14 amino acids. CDR1 is SGDLS, CDR2 YYNGEE, per germline. For the CDR3, the DNA is TGTGCCAGCAGCGCGACTAGCGGGGTTTACGAGCAGTACTTC. This translates into CASSATSGVYEQYF. Together with reference TRBV9 and TRBJ2-7, the CDR3 gives the full variable domain: DSGVTQTPKHLITATGQRVTLRCSPRSGDLSVYWYQQSLDQGLQFLIQYYNGEERAKGNILERFSAQQFPDLHSELNLSSLELGDSALYFCASSATSGVYEQYFGPGTRLTVT.